Listed here is a single T cell receptor beta chain. This sample was taken from a study of blood T cell repertoires in COVID-19. Study-wide context: The United States, Italy and Spain supplied acute and convalescent COVID-19 samples.

In germline, CDR1 is LNHDA, CDR2 SQIVND (reference sequence). With V trimmed by 3 bases and J by 6 bases, 12 bases remained unmatched. This CDR3 contains 17 residues. The data were produced by immunoSEQ multiplex PCR, yet TCRdb's version contains in-frame clones alone and is incomplete. The sample has some 70,000 clones; approximately 80% are singletons. This clonotype originated in a man in his forties or fifties with COVID-19, enrolled during active disease. The V and J genes are TRBV19 and TRBJ2-1; 9 positions agree with TRBD1. Sequences were obtained from peripheral blood. CDR3 amino acids: CASSMSMGQGVVNEQFF. In DNA, the CDR3 is TGTGCCAGTAGTATGTCAATGGGACAGGGTGTTGTCAATGAGCAGTTCTTC.